A single sample gave rise to the 28 T cell receptor beta chains below, sequenced in a study of T cells in Graves' hyperthyroidism and ophthalmopathy. Authors of the study amplified TCR beta CDR3 regions from RNA transcripts. HTBI primers were used for first-round RT-PCR of the TCR CDR3. TCRdb re-analysed the multiplex PCR reads in MiXCR, keeping a single row per CDR3 protein. The data show just over 550,000 distinct CDR3 sequences, 35% to 55% seen once. Sequenced: peripheral blood or thyroid tissue (not recorded which). These receptors were obtained from a young woman with Graves' hyperthyroidism.

As for this clonotype: The junction departs from germline at one end; a sequencing error may be responsible. V and J are TRBV10-2 and TRBJ1-2; no reliable D call. The V gene's germline CDR1 is WSHSY and CDR2 SAAADI. The CDR3 contains 14 residues. CDR3 region: CASSPDVKGYGYTF. CDR3 in DNA: TGTGCCAGCAGTCCCGATGTTAAGGGCTATGGCTACACCTTC.

J is TRBJ2-7 and V is TRBV14, with D possibly being TRBD2 (5 bases). Trimming took 0 bases from V and 1 from J, leaving 16 bases between them. The CDR3 is made up of 17 amino acids. Germline CDR1 SGHDN, CDR2 FVKESK. In nucleotides, the CDR3 is TGTGCCAGCAGCCAAGATTTGAGGGAACCCAGGTCCTACGAGCAGTACTTC. Residues: CASSQDLREPRSYEQYF.

This chain uses TRBV20-1 with TRBJ2-5; TRBD1 or TRBD2 may be the D gene (6 bases each). The CDR3 is 13 amino acids. Germline V gene data show CDR1 as DFQATT and CDR2 as SNEGSKA (reference sequence). V lost 5 bases to trimming and J lost 11 bases, with 21 bases between them. The CDR3 protein is CSAHRTTTGAQYF. CDR3 nucleotide sequence: TGCAGTGCTCACCGTACCACCACGGGGGCTCAGTACTTC.

The DNA for the CDR3 is TGTGCCAGCAGCTATAGCGGGAGGGACTACACCTTC. Amino acid sequence: CASSYSGRDYTF. The J gene is TRBJ1-2, the V gene TRBV7-9; no reliable D call. The CDR3 totals 12 residues. Germline V gene data show CDR1 as SEHNR and CDR2 as FQNEAQ (reference sequence). V lost 4 bases to trimming and J lost 10 bases, with 13 bases between them.

This clonotype was seen more than once but under ten times. In nucleotides, the CDR3 is TGTGCCAGCAGCCCATGGACAGGGAGCTCCTACGAGCAGTACTTC. This translates into CASSPWTGSSYEQYF. The genes are TRBV7-2 and TRBJ2-7, with TRBD1 identical over 8 bases. CDR1 SGHTA and CDR2 FQGNSA come from the germline V gene. CDR3 length: 15 amino acids. J was trimmed by 0 bases and V by 5 bases; bases with no gene match: 6.

The chain is built from TRBV2 and TRBJ2-7; D is undetermined. CDR1 and CDR2 from the germline V gene are SNHLY and FYNNEI. Trimming took 4 bases from V and 1 from J, leaving 8 bases between them. The CDR3 sequence is 13 residues long. The CDR3 region has the DNA TGTGCCAGCAGTGTTTCGGAGTCCTACGAGCAGTACTTC. This encodes CASSVSESYEQYF.

This clonotype was seen repeatedly, ten times or more. This chain uses TRBV9 with TRBJ1-6; D is uncertain. V lost 4 bases to trimming and J lost 9 bases, with 17 bases between them. Germline V gene lookup returns CDR1 SGDLS and CDR2 YYNGEE. The CDR3 runs to 15 residues. This CDR3 is CASSPRWRESSPLHF. As DNA, the CDR3 is TGTGCCAGCAGCCCGAGATGGAGAGAATCTTCACCCCTCCACTTT.

The J gene is TRBJ2-5, the V gene TRBV24-1; no firm D call. V was clipped by 4 bases and J by 9 bases, with 14 bases between them. This CDR3 is 13 amino acids long. In germline, CDR1 is KGHDR, CDR2 SFDVKD. CDR3 sequence reads: CATSEGRAGPQYF. The DNA for the CDR3 is TGTGCCACCAGTGAAGGACGTGCCGGGCCCCAGTACTTC.

The chain combines TRBV2 with TRBJ2-3, with TRBD2 matching over 14 bases. The CDR3 length is 16 residues. Trimming took 6 bases from V and 4 from J; bases not matched to a gene: 6. Germline-derived CDR1 and CDR2 are SNHLY and FYNNEI. CDR3 amino acids: CASSATSGRGADTQYF. CDR3 coding DNA: TGTGCCAGCAGCGCGACTAGCGGGAGGGGGGCAGATACGCAGTATTTT.

In the case of this clonotype: A read error may explain this, as a much larger clone is one base away. Given the absence of the conserved phenylalanine or tryptophan at the CDR3 end, a read error is likely. The rearrangement links TRBV7-9 to TRBJ1-1; TRBD1 is a possible D gene (5 bases). Trimming pared 7 bases from V and 3 bases from J, leaving 9 bases between. The CDR3 consists of 12 residues. Germline-derived CDR1 and CDR2 are SEHNR and FQNEAQ (reference sequence). The CDR3 sequence: CASKGQDTEAFL. CDR3 in DNA: TGTGCCAGCAAGGGGCAGGACACTGAAGCTTTCCTT.

Of note for this clonotype: Being one base from a much bigger clone, this may be a read error. The V call is TRBV29-1, the J call TRBJ2-7; D is perhaps TRBD2 (5 bases). Germline CDR1 and CDR2: SQVTM and ANQGSEA. The V end lost 7 bases, the J end lost 2 bases, and 15 bases lay between the germline ends. The CDR3 loop spans 13 amino acids. The CDR3 protein is CSAVIPGAYEQYF. For the CDR3, the DNA is TGCAGCGCTGTTATTCCCGGGGCCTACGAGCAGTACTTC.

This clonotype occurred a few times. The V gene is TRBV7-8, the J gene TRBJ1-2, with 10 bases aligning to TRBD1. The CDR3 is made up of 15 amino acids. V shed 7 bases and J 3 bases; nucleotides not matched to a gene: 8. Germline V gene sequence: CDR1 SGHVS, CDR2 FQNEAQ. The CDR3 nucleotides read TGTGCCAGCAACCCCACGGACAGGGGGGACTATGGCTACACCTTC. This gives the protein CASNPTDRGDYGYTF.

The chain employs TRBV29-1 and TRBJ1-1; 9 nucleotides match TRBD1. This CDR3 has 13 residues. Germline CDR1 and CDR2: SQVTM and ANQGSEA. V lost 8 bases, J lost 1 base, and 5 bases stayed unmatched. The CDR3 sequence: CSLGTGRNTEAFF. CDR3 sequence (DNA): TGCAGCCTCGGGACAGGGAGGAACACTGAAGCTTTCTTT.

The chain joins TRBV15 to TRBJ1-5; 7 nucleotides align to TRBD1. This CDR3 is 16 amino acids long. Trimming removed 3 bases from V and 1 base from J; junction bases left unmatched: 6. Germline CDR1 is LNHNV and CDR2 is YYDKDF (reference sequence). The CDR3 is CATSSAGGMSNQPQHF. The CDR3 DNA reads TGTGCCACCAGCAGCGCAGGGGGAATGAGCAATCAGCCCCAGCATTTT. Drawing the rest from reference TRBV15 and TRBJ1-5, the complete variable domain is DAMVIQNPRYQVTQFGKPVTLSCSQTLNHNVMYWYQQKSSQAPKLLFHYYDKDFNNEADTPDNFQSRRPNTSFCFLDIRSPGLGDTAMYLCATSSAGGMSNQPQHFGDGTRLSIL.

The V and J genes are TRBV29-1 and TRBJ2-5; D perhaps matches TRBD2 (6 bases). Germline-derived CDR1 and CDR2 are SQVTM and ANQGSEA. CDR3 length: 14 amino acids. Trimming took off 6 bases at V and 6 bases at J, with 20 bases between the two ends. Here the CDR3 DNA reads TGCAGCGTCGTGTTAGCGGACCGCGGGAAGACCCAGTACTTC. It encodes CSVVLADRGKTQYF.

As to this clonotype: At one of its ends the junction is not consistent with the germline gene, which may arise from a read error. This rearrangement joins TRBV7-9 to TRBJ2-2; 11 nucleotides align to TRBD2. Per germline, CDR1 SEHNR and CDR2 FQNEAQ (reference sequence). The CDR3 totals 15 residues. The CDR3 region is CASSSGLAATEELFF. The CDR3 DNA reads as TGTGCCAGCAGCTCGGGACTAGCGGCCACCGAGGAGCTGTTTTTT.

This clonotype was observed at least ten times. The chain uses TRBV20-1 and TRBJ2-5; 8 bases fit TRBD2. Losses at the gene ends were 3 bases for V and 3 bases for J; bases not matched to a gene: 3. The CDR3 totals 13 residues. CDR1 is DFQATT, CDR2 SNEGSKA, per germline (reference sequence). The CDR3 is CSARPAGEETQYF. CDR3 bases: TGCAGTGCTAGGCCAGCGGGAGAAGAGACCCAGTACTTC.

This clonotype was seen more than once but under ten times. This chain links TRBV7-9 with TRBJ1-2, with D hard to call. Trimming shortened V by 5 bases and J by 3 bases, and 4 bases separated the two germline ends. CDR1 and CDR2 (germline): SEHNR, FQNEAQ (reference sequence). The CDR3 has 11 residues. The chain's CDR3 is CASSIHYGYTF. The CDR3, as DNA: TGTGCCAGCAGCATACACTATGGCTACACCTTC.

This clonotype was detected only once. V usage is TRBV15 and J usage is TRBJ1-3; D ambiguous. Germline-derived CDR1 and CDR2 are LNHNV and YYDKDF (reference sequence). The CDR3 consists of 14 residues. V dropped 3 bases and J dropped 4 bases, with 10 bases sitting between them. The CDR3 protein is CATSSRGSGNTIYF. CDR3 coding DNA: TGTGCCACCAGCAGCCGAGGCTCCGGAAACACCATATATTTT. The full variable domain, rest sourced from reference TRBV15 and TRBJ1-3, is DAMVIQNPRYQVTQFGKPVTLSCSQTLNHNVMYWYQQKSSQAPKLLFHYYDKDFNNEADTPDNFQSRRPNTSFCFLDIRSPGLGDTAMYLCATSSRGSGNTIYFGEGSWLTVV.

This clonotype turned up a few times. The chain links TRBV7-9 to TRBJ1-1, with unresolved D. Germline CDR1 is SEHNR and CDR2 is FQNEAQ (reference sequence). The V and J ends lost 3 bases and 4 bases respectively, with 12 bases between them. The CDR3 sequence is 14 residues long. Here the CDR3 reads CASSFEGEGTEAFF. The CDR3 region has the DNA TGTGCCAGCAGCTTTGAGGGAGAGGGCACTGAAGCTTTCTTT.

This clonotype was found many times. The chain joins TRBV10-3 to TRBJ1-2; D gene unclear. V lost 7 bases to trimming and J lost 5 bases, with 20 bases between them. The CDR3 contains 15 residues. The V gene's germline CDR1 is ENHRY and CDR2 SYGVKD. DNA of the CDR3: TGTGCCATCAAAGGGAACACATCCGCTTCGTATGGCTACACCTTC. Protein: CAIKGNTSASYGYTF.

Only one count was recorded for this clonotype. The chain links TRBV2 to TRBJ2-5; 10 nucleotides line up with TRBD2. This CDR3 is built from 16 residues. The V gene end was trimmed by 5 bases and the J gene end by 2 bases; junction bases not matched to a gene: 8. Germline V gene sequence: CDR1 SNHLY, CDR2 FYNNEI. The CDR3 here is CASSYVLAGVQETQYF. The CDR3 DNA follows: TGTGCCAGCAGTTACGTTCTAGCGGGAGTACAAGAGACCCAGTACTTC.

This chain connects TRBV20-1 to TRBJ1-2; D unresolved. CDR3 size: 12 residues. Germline loops: CDR1 DFQATT, CDR2 SNEGSKA (reference sequence). V lost 2 bases to trimming and J lost 7 bases, with 11 bases between them. The CDR3 coding sequence is TGCAGTGCTAGACACAGCCGTTTTGGCTACACCTTC. It translates to CSARHSRFGYTF.

The V gene is TRBV19, the J gene TRBJ1-1; weak D call: TRBD1 (5 bases). V was shortened by 5 bases and J by 2 bases, with 12 bases between the two germline ends. CDR1 is LNHDA, CDR2 SQIVND, per germline (reference sequence). This CDR3 has 14 residues. CDR3 in amino acids: CASSRIGGNTEAFF. CDR3 sequence (DNA): TGTGCCAGTAGTCGTATCGGGGGAAACACTGAAGCTTTCTTT. Variable domain in full (rest from reference TRBV19 and TRBJ1-1): DGGITQSPKYLFRKEGQNVTLSCEQNLNHDAMYWYRQDPGQGLRLIYYSQIVNDFQKGDIAEGYSVSREKKESFPLTVTSAQKNPTAFYLCASSRIGGNTEAFFGQGTRLTVV.

The chain has TRBV5-1 and TRBJ2-7; possibly TRBD2 for D (5 bases). V was cut by 0 bases and J by 2 bases, with 12 bases left in between. The V gene's germline CDR1 is SGHRS and CDR2 YFSETQ. CDR3 length: 15 amino acids. CDR3 bases: TGCGCCAGCAGCTTGGGTCTAGCCCCTACCTACGAGCAGTACTTC. This encodes CASSLGLAPTYEQYF.

This clonotype was seen ten or more times. The rearrangement joins TRBV2 to TRBJ1-4; unclear D gene. The CDR3 is 16 residues long. The germline CDR1 and CDR2 sequences are SNHLY and FYNNEI. The V end lost 7 bases, the J end lost 3 bases, and 18 bases lay between the germline ends. The CDR3 coding sequence is TGTGCCAGCATTGGGCAAGCCGAGGAGGCTAATGAAAAACTGTTTTTT. It specifies CASIGQAEEANEKLFF.

The chain employs TRBV10-2 and TRBJ2-5; 8 bases fit TRBD2. Germline-derived CDR1 and CDR2 are WSHSY and SAAADI. This CDR3 region has 15 residues. Germline trimming cut 6 bases from V and 5 bases from J; bases unmatched to any gene: 11. The CDR3 bases are TGCGCCAGCAGCTTGGGTAGCGGGACCGTTGAGACCCAGTACTTC. Its translation is CASSLGSGTVETQYF.

This clonotype was seen ten or more times. CDR3 sequence (DNA): TGTGCCAGTTCTGCGCGTGCGATGAACACTGAAGCTTTCTTT. It translates to CASSARAMNTEAFF. The chain couples TRBV19 to TRBJ1-1; D ambiguous. The germline gives CDR1 LNHDA, CDR2 SQIVND (reference sequence). V was pared by 8 bases and J by 0 bases, with 13 bases between. The CDR3 is 14 residues long.